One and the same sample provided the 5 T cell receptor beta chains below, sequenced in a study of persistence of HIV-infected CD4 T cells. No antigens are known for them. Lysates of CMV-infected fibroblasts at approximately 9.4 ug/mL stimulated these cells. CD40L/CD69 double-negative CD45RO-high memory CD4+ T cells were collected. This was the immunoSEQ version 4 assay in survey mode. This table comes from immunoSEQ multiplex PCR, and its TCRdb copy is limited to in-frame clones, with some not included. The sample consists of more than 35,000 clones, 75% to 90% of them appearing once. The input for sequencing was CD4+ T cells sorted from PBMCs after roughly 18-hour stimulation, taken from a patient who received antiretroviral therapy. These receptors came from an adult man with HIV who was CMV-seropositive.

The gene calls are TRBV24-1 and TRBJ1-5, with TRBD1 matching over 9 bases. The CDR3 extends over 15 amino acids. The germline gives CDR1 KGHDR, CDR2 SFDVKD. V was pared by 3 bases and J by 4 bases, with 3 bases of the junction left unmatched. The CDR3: CATSDGTGRNQPQHF. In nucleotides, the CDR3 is TGTGCCACCAGTGATGGGACAGGGAGGAATCAGCCCCAGCATTTT.

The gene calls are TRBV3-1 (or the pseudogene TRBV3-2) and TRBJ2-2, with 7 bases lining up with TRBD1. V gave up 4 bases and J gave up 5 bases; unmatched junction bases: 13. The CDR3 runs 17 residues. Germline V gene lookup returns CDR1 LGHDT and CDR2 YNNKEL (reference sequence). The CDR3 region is CASSLYRGREYTGELFF. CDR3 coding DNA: TGTGCCAGCAGCCTATACAGGGGCAGGGAATATACCGGGGAGCTGTTTTTT.

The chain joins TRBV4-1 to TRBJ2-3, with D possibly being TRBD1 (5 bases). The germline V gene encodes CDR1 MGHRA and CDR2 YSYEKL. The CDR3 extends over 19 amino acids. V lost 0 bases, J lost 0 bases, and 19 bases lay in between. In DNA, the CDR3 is TGCGCCAGCAGCCAAGACACGGAAAGGGGTGATCCTAGCACAGATACGCAGTATTTT. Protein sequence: CASSQDTERGDPSTDTQYF.

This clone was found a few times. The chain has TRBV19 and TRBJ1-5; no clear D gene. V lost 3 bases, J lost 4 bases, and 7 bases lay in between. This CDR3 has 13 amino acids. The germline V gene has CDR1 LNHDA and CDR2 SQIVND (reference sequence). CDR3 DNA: TGTGCCAGTAGTATGAGGTTAAATCAGCCCCAGCATTTT. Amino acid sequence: CASSMRLNQPQHF.

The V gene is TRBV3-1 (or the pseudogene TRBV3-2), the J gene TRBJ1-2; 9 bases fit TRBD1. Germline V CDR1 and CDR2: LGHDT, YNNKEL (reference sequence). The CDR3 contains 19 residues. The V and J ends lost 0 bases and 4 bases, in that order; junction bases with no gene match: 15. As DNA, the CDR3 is TGTGCCAGCAGCCAAGATCTCTTCTCAACCGGGACAGGGATCTATGGCTACACCTTC. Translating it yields CASSQDLFSTGTGIYGYTF.